These 27 T cell receptor beta chains were all obtained from the same sample, sequenced in a study of CD8 T cells in Susac syndrome. RNA was extracted with the RNeasy kit, and a quantity of roughly 0.45 to 1 ug was reverse transcribed using random hexamers. Each CDR3 protein gets one entry after TCRdb re-called the immunoSEQ multiplex PCR reads with MiXCR. The table includes 200,000 to 300,000 distinct CDR3 sequences, 93% detected once. Sequencing was carried out using CD4+ T cells from PBMCs. Source of these receptors: a human donor with multiple sclerosis.

The V gene is TRBV5-4, the J gene TRBJ2-7; D uncertain. V was pared by 0 bases and J by 0 bases, with 13 bases between. The CDR3 loop spans 16 amino acids. Germline V gene lookup returns CDR1 SGHNT and CDR2 YYREEE (reference sequence). CDR3 DNA sequence: TGTGCCAGCAGCTTGGGAGTACGGACGGACTCCTACGAGCAGTACTTC. Translation gives CASSLGVRTDSYEQYF. Using reference TRBV5-4 and TRBJ2-7 for the parts outside the CDR3, the full variable domain is ETGVTQSPTHLIKTRGQQVTLRCSSQSGHNTVSWYQQALGQGPQFIFQYYREEENGRGNFPPRFSGLQFPNYSSELNVNALELDDSALYLCASSLGVRTDSYEQYFGPGTRLTVT.

The chain links TRBV2 to TRBJ1-3; a weak D match, TRBD1 (5 bases). V was clipped by 2 bases and J by 0 bases, with 8 bases between them. The CDR3 is 15 amino acids. CDR1 and CDR2 (germline): SNHLY, FYNNEI. The CDR3 DNA follows: TGTGCCAGCAGTGAATGGGGGTCCTCTGGAAACACCATATATTTT. It specifies CASSEWGSSGNTIYF.

This sequence joins TRBV27 and TRBJ1-5; weak D call: TRBD1 (6 bases). V was trimmed by 6 bases and J by 8 bases, leaving 14 bases between them. In germline, CDR1 is MNHEY, CDR2 SMNVEV (reference sequence). The CDR3 extends over 13 amino acids. The CDR3 sequence: CASSLRGREPQHF. CDR3 DNA: TGTGCCAGCAGCTTACGGGGGCGCGAGCCCCAGCATTTT.

This clonotype has more than one count but fewer than ten. This chain joins TRBV5-1 and TRBJ1-1; D uncertain. V lost 1 base and J lost 1, with 5 bases in between. The CDR3 is 13 residues long. The germline CDR1 and CDR2 sequences are SGHRS and YFSETQ. The CDR3 spells CASSLLPNTEAFF. The CDR3 DNA sequence: TGCGCCAGCAGCTTGCTTCCGAACACTGAAGCTTTCTTT.

V gene TRBV19 combines with J gene TRBJ1-2; 8 nucleotides line up with TRBD1. Germline lookup yields CDR1 LNHDA and CDR2 SQIVND (reference sequence). V lost 6 bases, J lost 2 bases, and 11 bases stayed unmatched. The CDR3 spans 16 residues. The CDR3 DNA is TGTGCCAGTAGGAGGACTGGGGCAGGGGGCAACTATGGCTACACCTTC. It yields the protein CASRRTGAGGNYGYTF.

This clonotype was seen a handful of times. The V gene is TRBV18, the J gene TRBJ1-2; D remains unclear. Germline V gene lookup returns CDR1 KGHSH and CDR2 LQKENI. The CDR3 is 13 amino acids. V was clipped by 3 bases and J by 2 bases, with 7 bases between them. CDR3 protein: CASSPSGNYGYTF. The CDR3 DNA reads as TGTGCCAGCTCACCTTCAGGAAACTATGGCTACACCTTC.

The chain joins TRBV2 to TRBJ2-1, with 7 bases identical to TRBD1. Germline V gene data show CDR1 as SNHLY and CDR2 as FYNNEI. Trimming at V came to 6 bases and at J to 9 bases, leaving 5 bases not matched to a gene. The CDR3 is 12 residues long. The CDR3 is CASRQGVGEQFF. The CDR3 nucleotides are TGTGCCAGCAGGCAGGGGGTTGGTGAGCAGTTCTTC.

The rearrangement joins TRBV24-1 to TRBJ2-3, with D possibly matching TRBD1 (5 bases). The V gene lost 5 bases and the J gene lost 5 bases, with 13 bases spanning the gap. Per the germline V gene, CDR1 is KGHDR and CDR2 is SFDVKD. The CDR3 spans 14 residues. The CDR3 here is CATSAPRAKDTQYF. As DNA, the CDR3 is TGTGCCACCAGTGCCCCCAGGGCGAAAGATACGCAGTATTTT.

The chain links TRBV12-3 or TRBV12-4 to TRBJ2-4; 10 bases are shared with TRBD1. V shed 5 bases, J shed 2 bases, and the junction held 6 bases outside the gene matches. This CDR3 contains 16 residues. For the CDR3, the DNA is TGTGCCAGCAGTACCGGGACAGGGGTGACCAAAAACATTCAGTACTTC. It codes for CASSTGTGVTKNIQYF.

The genes are TRBV14 and TRBJ2-7, with D unclear. From germline, CDR1 is SGHDN and CDR2 FVKESK. The CDR3 runs to 16 residues. V shed 3 bases and J shed 0 bases, with 15 bases lying between them. As DNA, the CDR3 is TGTGCCAGCAGCCACACCAGCGTCTTAAGCTCCTACGAGCAGTACTTC. Translating it yields CASSHTSVLSSYEQYF.

The V call is TRBV14, the J call TRBJ2-7; D possibly corresponds to TRBD2 (5 bases). Germline values: CDR1 SGHDN, CDR2 FVKESK. The CDR3 is 15 residues long. With 1 base removed from V and 3 bases from J, the gap between germline ends came to 13 bases. The CDR3 sequence is CASSQGLLAGYEQYV. The CDR3 bases are TGTGCCAGCAGCCAAGGTCTTCTAGCTGGCTACGAGCAGTACGTC.

The chain joins TRBV24-1 to TRBJ2-1; D uncertain. This CDR3 region has 15 residues. Germline-derived CDR1 and CDR2 are KGHDR and SFDVKD. Trimming removed 1 base from V and 8 bases from J, with 14 bases in between. The CDR3 sequence is CATSDFSQVDDEQFF. DNA for the CDR3: TGTGCCACCAGTGATTTCAGTCAGGTTGACGATGAGCAGTTCTTC.

The genes are TRBV20-1 and TRBJ2-1; 12 nucleotides match TRBD2. Per germline, CDR1 DFQATT and CDR2 SNEGSKA (reference sequence). The CDR3 spans 16 residues. V shed 6 bases and J 6 bases; nucleotides not matched to a gene: 12. CDR3 nucleotides: TGCAGTGCCCACGTCTTAGGACTAGCGGGGTTCAATGAGCAGTTCTTC. Amino acids: CSAHVLGLAGFNEQFF.

The J gene is TRBJ1-5, the V gene TRBV6-1; D gene uncertain. The germline V and J ends were trimmed by 4 bases and 6 bases, with 22 bases remaining between them. The CDR3 is 17 residues long. Germline V gene lookup returns CDR1 MNHNS and CDR2 SASEGT. The CDR3, as DNA: TGTGCCAGCAGTGTCTCAGGCCTGAGTTCCCGAGGTCAGCCCCAGCATTTT. Translated, it gives CASSVSGLSSRGQPQHF.

The V call is TRBV20-1, the J call TRBJ1-5; 7 nucleotides align to TRBD1. The CDR3 sequence is 17 residues long. Per the germline V gene, CDR1 is DFQATT and CDR2 is SNEGSKA (reference sequence). Trimming cost V 0 bases and J 5 bases; bases outside gene matches: 13. CDR3 protein: CSARDPRTGAPDQPQHF. In DNA form, the CDR3 reads TGCAGTGCTAGAGACCCGCGCACAGGGGCGCCGGATCAGCCCCAGCATTTT.

This clonotype showed up just once. J is TRBJ2-1 and V is TRBV10-3; D gene unclear. Germline V gene sequence: CDR1 ENHRY, CDR2 SYGVKD. The CDR3 is 11 residues long. V lost 8 bases to trimming and J lost 8 bases, with 10 bases between them. The CDR3 loop reads CAIGKLDEQFF. DNA for the CDR3: TGTGCCATCGGGAAGTTGGATGAGCAGTTCTTC.

The genes are TRBV11-2 and TRBJ2-1; 8 bases are a match to TRBD2. The trim removed 1 base at V and 4 bases at J, leaving 6 bases unmatched. This CDR3 has 16 residues. Per the germline V gene, CDR1 is SGHAT and CDR2 is FQNNGV. CDR3 DNA sequence: TGTGCCAGCAGCTTAGGGTCTGTAGCGGGGTACAATGAGCAGTTCTTC. As protein: CASSLGSVAGYNEQFF. The variable domain in full, with the rest retrieved from reference TRBV11-2 and TRBJ2-1, is EAGVAQSPRYKIIEKRQSVAFWCNPISGHATLYWYQQILGQGPKLLIQFQNNGVVDDSQLPKDRFSAERLKGVDSTLKIQPAKLEDSAVYLCASSLGSVAGYNEQFFGPGTRLTVL.

This clonotype was found a few times. The DNA of the CDR3 is TGTGCCAGCAGCCCTCGCCAACTGAACACTGAAGCTTTCTTT. It codes for CASSPRQLNTEAFF. This rearrangement joins TRBV5-4 to TRBJ1-1; no clear D. The CDR3 runs to 14 residues. V lost 4 bases to trimming and J lost 0 bases, with 10 bases between them. In germline, CDR1 is SGHNT, CDR2 YYREEE (reference sequence).

This chain joins TRBV2 and TRBJ2-3, with a tentative D call TRBD1 (6 bases). Trimming pared 7 bases from V and 3 bases from J, leaving 20 bases between. Germline lookup yields CDR1 SNHLY and CDR2 FYNNEI. This CDR3 is built from 16 residues. The CDR3 region has the DNA TGTGCCAGCACAGGGGCGTCCGGGATGGCGACAGATACGCAGTATTTT. Residues: CASTGASGMATDTQYF.

The rearrangement links TRBV5-6 to TRBJ2-3; 9 bases fit TRBD2. There are 17 residues in the CDR3. Germline-derived CDR1 and CDR2 are SGHDT and YYEEEE. Losses at the gene ends were 2 bases for V and 0 bases for J; bases not matched to a gene: 7. CDR3 amino acids: CASSFLAGIGSTDTQYF. CDR3 DNA sequence: TGTGCCAGCAGCTTCCTAGCGGGAATAGGGAGCACAGATACGCAGTATTTT.

This chain joins TRBV5-4 and TRBJ1-1; D uncertain. This CDR3 has 13 amino acids. V shed 4 bases and J shed 3 bases, with 10 bases lying between them. Germline values: CDR1 SGHNT, CDR2 YYREEE (reference sequence). The DNA for the CDR3 is TGTGCCAGCAGCGCTCGGTCGCACACTGAAGCTTTCTTT. This sequence encodes CASSARSHTEAFF.

The V call is TRBV27, the J call TRBJ1-1; D perhaps matches TRBD1 (6 bases). Trimming stripped 0 bases from V and 4 bases from J, with 12 bases between. The CDR3 runs 15 residues. Germline-derived CDR1 and CDR2 are MNHEY and SMNVEV (reference sequence). CDR3 amino acids: CASSLSWGLGTEAFF. The CDR3 coding sequence is TGTGCCAGCAGTTTATCGTGGGGGCTGGGCACTGAAGCTTTCTTT.

The CDR3 spells CATGPGQVQMNTEAFF. The CDR3 DNA is TGTGCCACCGGACCCGGCCAGGTTCAGATGAACACTGAAGCTTTCTTT. The chain uses TRBV15 and TRBJ1-1; D remains unclear. The CDR3 has 16 residues. Germline V gene sequence: CDR1 LNHNV, CDR2 YYDKDF (reference sequence). V shed 8 bases and J shed 0 bases, with 19 bases lying between them. The entire variable domain, with the rest obtained from reference TRBV15 and TRBJ1-1, is as follows: DAMVIQNPRYQVTQFGKPVTLSCSQTLNHNVMYWYQQKSSQAPKLLFHYYDKDFNNEADTPDNFQSRRPNTSFCFLDIRSPGLGDTAMYLCATGPGQVQMNTEAFFGQGTRLTVV.

The chain is built from TRBV18 and TRBJ1-2; TRBD1 matches at 11 bases. Per the germline V gene, CDR1 is KGHSH and CDR2 is LQKENI. The CDR3 covers 15 residues. The trim removed 3 bases at V and 6 bases at J, leaving 6 bases unmatched. Written as DNA, the CDR3 is TGTGCCAGCTCACCGCGGACAGGGGGCCGGGATGGCTACACCTTC. Translation gives CASSPRTGGRDGYTF.

The chain employs TRBV27 and TRBJ2-6; TRBD1 agrees at 7 bases. Germline CDR1 reads MNHEY; CDR2 reads SMNVEV (reference sequence). The CDR3 runs 17 residues. The V gene end was trimmed by 6 bases and the J gene end by 2 bases; junction bases not matched to a gene: 10. The chain's CDR3 is CASRRTGRNAGANVLTF. The CDR3 DNA sequence: TGTGCCAGCAGGCGGACAGGCCGGAATGCTGGGGCCAACGTCCTGACTTTC.

The chain combines TRBV29-1 with TRBJ2-4; TRBD2 is a possible D gene (5 bases). This CDR3 is built from 12 residues. The V end was cut by 3 bases, the J end by 5 bases, with 8 bases between. Germline V gives CDR1 SQVTM, CDR2 ANQGSEA. The CDR3 spells CSVDSGENIQYF. The CDR3 region has the DNA TGCAGCGTTGATTCCGGGGAAAACATTCAGTACTTC.

Concerning this clonotype itself: The germline gene is not matched at one end of the junction; a read error may be the cause. The V and J genes are TRBV29-1 and TRBJ1-1; the match to TRBD1 covers 7 bases. The germline V gene has CDR1 SQVTM and CDR2 ANQGSEA. The CDR3 length is 12 residues. The CDR3 DNA reads as TGCAGCGTTCAAGACAGGGCTTCTGAAGCTTTCTTT. This translates into CSVQDRASEAFF. Combining the CDR3 with reference TRBV29-1 and TRBJ1-1 gives the whole variable domain SAVISQKPSRDICQRGTSLTIQCQVDSQVTMMFWYRQQPGQSLTLIATANQGSEATYESGFVIDKFPISRPNLTFSTLTVSNMSPEDSSIYLCSVQDRASEAFFGQGTRLTVV.